This T cell receptor beta chain was recovered during a study of T cell changes during pregnancy in multiple sclerosis. Profiled with immunoSEQ multiplex PCR; TCRdb holds only in-frame clones, not every one. The data hold about 72,000 clones, with 90% to 95% observed a single time. This clone was seen a handful of times. The same CDR3 also results from other DNA sequences found in this sample. The starting material was peripheral blood, obtained in the third trimester of pregnancy. The clonotype comes from a female donor in good health, enrolled as a control in a pregnancy study.

The CDR3 is CASSYSGQGGYTF. The CDR3 region has the DNA TGTGCCAGCAGTTACTCGGGACAGGGGGGCTACACCTTC. The chain couples TRBV6-5 to TRBJ1-2; 10 bases are a match to TRBD1. Per the germline V gene, CDR1 is MNHEY and CDR2 is SVGAGI. Trimming took 0 bases from V and 8 from J; bases not matched to a gene: 0. CDR3 length: 13 residues.